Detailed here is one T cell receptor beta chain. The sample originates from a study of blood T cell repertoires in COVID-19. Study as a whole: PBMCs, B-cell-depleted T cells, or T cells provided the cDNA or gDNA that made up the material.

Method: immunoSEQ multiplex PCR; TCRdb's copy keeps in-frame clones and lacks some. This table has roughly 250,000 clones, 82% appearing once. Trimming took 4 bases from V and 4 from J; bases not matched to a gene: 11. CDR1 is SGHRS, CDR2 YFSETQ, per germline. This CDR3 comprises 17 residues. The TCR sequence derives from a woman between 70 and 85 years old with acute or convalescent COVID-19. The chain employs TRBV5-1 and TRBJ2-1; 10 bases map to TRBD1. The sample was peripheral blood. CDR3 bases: TGCGCCAGCAGCCATGGTAGGGGACAGGGGCGATACAATGAGCAGTTCTTC. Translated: CASSHGRGQGRYNEQFF.